This T cell receptor beta chain was recorded in a study of cytomegalovirus exposure and HLA in healthy donors. This clone was observed a handful of times. V lost 1 base, J lost 14 bases, and 15 bases lay in between. This CDR3 is built from 13 residues. Germline V lookup: CDR1 SGHVS, CDR2 FQNEAQ. The study ran its PCR with 60 Vbeta and 13 Jbeta primers. TCRdb's copy holds only in-frame clones and misses some; the assay was immunoSEQ multiplex PCR. The sample records more than 75,000 clones, roughly 70% being singletons. The rearrangement uses TRBV7-8 and TRBJ1-5, with D unclear. This clonotype originated in a man between 40 and 49 years old in good health and CMV-seropositive. The sequenced sample consisted of PBMCs. CDR3 sequence reads: CASSLEDGQNKHF. In DNA, the CDR3 is TGTGCCAGCAGCTTAGAGGATGGGCAAAACAAGCATTTT.